A selection of T cell receptor beta chains follows, all from one sample in a study of PD-1 blockade in classical Hodgkin lymphoma. TCRdb's table, derived via immunoSEQ multiplex PCR, lists solely in-frame clones and lacks some. The sample yields 25,000 to 30,000 clones, around 87% seen once. The sample was CD4+ T cells from blood, taken before the fourth cycle of nivolumab. The receptors were sampled from a human donor with classical Hodgkin lymphoma. CDR3s include the opening cysteine and the closing phenylalanine or tryptophan. Each record gives: J gene, clone size, V gene, D gene, CDR3 protein, CDR3 DNA. The D gene is left open where the match is weak. A clone size is listed for some rows: how often the clone was seen (once, few, many), or a class if it is expanded.

j_call: TRBJ2-1
clone_size: -
v_call: TRBV4-2
d_call: -
cdr3_aa: CASSQDWRDSEQFF
cdr3_nt: TGTGCCAGCAGCCAAGATTGGCGGGATAGTGAGCAGTTCTTC

j_call: TRBJ1-4
clone_size: -
v_call: TRBV7-2
d_call: TRBD1
cdr3_aa: CASSYPGTGTKLFF
cdr3_nt: TGTGCCAGCAGCTACCCCGGGACAGGGACCAAACTGTTTTTT

j_call: TRBJ1-1
clone_size: -
v_call: TRBV5-6
d_call: -
cdr3_aa: CASSLGESRVNTEAFF
cdr3_nt: TGTGCCAGCAGCTTGGGAGAGTCTAGGGTGAACACTGAAGCTTTCTTT

j_call: TRBJ1-5
clone_size: -
v_call: TRBV19
d_call: TRBD1
cdr3_aa: CASTRGQGVNQPQHF
cdr3_nt: TGTGCCAGTACTCGAGGACAGGGGGTTAATCAGCCCCAGCATTTT

j_call: TRBJ2-5
clone_size: -
v_call: TRBV27
d_call: -
cdr3_aa: CASSPRWRETQYF
cdr3_nt: TGTGCCAGCAGTCCCCGATGGCGAGAGACCCAGTACTTC

j_call: TRBJ2-7
clone_size: -
v_call: TRBV30
d_call: -
cdr3_aa: CAWSATGLGQYF
cdr3_nt: TGTGCCTGGAGTGCAACGGGGCTAGGGCAGTACTTC

j_call: TRBJ2-7
clone_size: -
v_call: TRBV9
d_call: TRBD2
cdr3_aa: CASSGTSGSLDEQYF
cdr3_nt: TGTGCCAGCAGCGGGACTAGCGGGTCGCTCGACGAGCAGTACTTC

j_call: TRBJ2-7
clone_size: -
v_call: TRBV5-1
d_call: -
cdr3_aa: CASSLERGSRTYEQYF
cdr3_nt: TGCGCCAGCAGCTTGGAACGAGGTAGCAGGACCTACGAGCAGTACTTC

j_call: TRBJ2-5
clone_size: -
v_call: TRBV19
d_call: TRBD2
cdr3_aa: CASSIPTSGGAVTQYF
cdr3_nt: TGTGCCAGTAGTATCCCGACTAGCGGGGGGGCCGTGACCCAGTACTTC

j_call: TRBJ1-5
clone_size: -
v_call: TRBV28
d_call: TRBD1
cdr3_aa: CASSPAPTGRDQPQHF
cdr3_nt: TGTGCCAGCAGTCCCGCGCCGACAGGGAGGGATCAGCCCCAGCATTTT

j_call: TRBJ1-1
clone_size: -
v_call: TRBV11-1
d_call: -
cdr3_aa: CASSLARRDRDTEAFF
cdr3_nt: TGTGCCAGCAGCTTAGCGCGTCGGGACCGGGACACTGAAGCTTTCTTT

j_call: TRBJ2-2
clone_size: -
v_call: TRBV7-6
d_call: TRBD1
cdr3_aa: CASSSGQGANTGELFF
cdr3_nt: TGTGCCAGCAGCTCAGGACAGGGCGCGAACACCGGGGAGCTGTTTTTT

j_call: TRBJ1-2
clone_size: -
v_call: TRBV7-9
d_call: TRBD1
cdr3_aa: CASSAPTQGDIDGYTF
cdr3_nt: TGTGCCAGCAGCGCACCCACACAGGGGGACATTGATGGCTACACCTTC

j_call: TRBJ2-3
clone_size: -
v_call: TRBV5-8
d_call: -
cdr3_aa: CASSFGGIGTDTQYF
cdr3_nt: TGTGCCAGCAGCTTTGGGGGGATAGGCACAGATACGCAGTATTTT

j_call: TRBJ2-3
clone_size: -
v_call: TRBV5-1
d_call: -
cdr3_aa: CASSFGGTDTQYF
cdr3_nt: TGCGCCAGCAGCTTTGGCGGCACAGATACGCAGTATTTT

j_call: TRBJ2-7
clone_size: -
v_call: TRBV14
d_call: -
cdr3_aa: CASSQEKGTYEQYF
cdr3_nt: TGTGCCAGCAGCCAAGAAAAAGGGACCTACGAGCAGTACTTC

j_call: TRBJ2-5
clone_size: -
v_call: TRBV5-4
d_call: -
cdr3_aa: CASSLPQETQYF
cdr3_nt: TGTGCCAGCAGCTTGCCCCAAGAGACCCAGTACTTC

j_call: TRBJ1-4
clone_size: -
v_call: TRBV25-1
d_call: TRBD1
cdr3_aa: CASGTVNEKLFF
cdr3_nt: TGTGCCAGCGGGACAGTCAATGAAAAACTGTTTTTT

j_call: TRBJ2-5
clone_size: -
v_call: TRBV4-2
d_call: -
cdr3_aa: CASSQDLNSQETQYF
cdr3_nt: TGTGCCAGCAGCCAAGATCTTAACAGCCAAGAGACCCAGTACTTC

j_call: TRBJ2-2
clone_size: -
v_call: TRBV5-4
d_call: TRBD2
cdr3_aa: CASSSTSGGTGELFF
cdr3_nt: TGTGCCAGCAGCTCGACTAGCGGGGGGACCGGGGAGCTGTTTTTT

j_call: TRBJ2-1
clone_size: -
v_call: TRBV20-1
d_call: -
cdr3_aa: CSAMNNEQFF
cdr3_nt: TGCAGTGCTATGAATAATGAGCAGTTCTTC

j_call: TRBJ2-3
clone_size: -
v_call: TRBV4-2
d_call: -
cdr3_aa: CASSQDSDTQYF
cdr3_nt: TGTGCCAGCAGCCAAGATTCGGATACGCAGTATTTT

j_call: TRBJ1-2
clone_size: -
v_call: TRBV19
d_call: -
cdr3_aa: CASSMGRKGYTF
cdr3_nt: TGTGCCAGTAGTATGGGCAGGAAAGGCTACACCTTC

j_call: TRBJ1-6
clone_size: -
v_call: TRBV4-2
d_call: -
cdr3_aa: CASSQPAFGSSPLHF
cdr3_nt: TGTGCCAGCAGCCAACCGGCCTTCGGGAGTTCACCCCTCCACTTT

j_call: TRBJ2-4
clone_size: -
v_call: TRBV10-2
d_call: -
cdr3_aa: CASLGPAKNIQYF
cdr3_nt: TGCGCCAGCCTGGGCCCCGCCAAAAACATTCAGTACTTC

j_call: TRBJ2-5
clone_size: -
v_call: TRBV7-7
d_call: -
cdr3_aa: CASSLRRQETQYF
cdr3_nt: TGTGCCAGCAGCCTCCGACGTCAAGAGACCCAGTACTTC

j_call: TRBJ2-7
clone_size: -
v_call: TRBV11-2
d_call: -
cdr3_aa: CASSPRIGYEQYF
cdr3_nt: TGTGCCAGCAGCCCCAGGATCGGGTACGAGCAGTACTTC

j_call: TRBJ2-5
clone_size: once
v_call: TRBV6-1
d_call: -
cdr3_aa: CASSGRRVGETQYF
cdr3_nt: TGTGCCAGCAGTGGCCGACGAGTAGGGGAGACCCAGTACTTC

j_call: TRBJ2-2
clone_size: -
v_call: TRBV11-2
d_call: TRBD2
cdr3_aa: CASSLGINSRGKLFF
cdr3_nt: TGTGCCAGCAGCTTAGGAATAAACTCGCGGGGGAAGCTGTTTTTT

j_call: TRBJ2-7
clone_size: few
v_call: TRBV18
d_call: -
cdr3_aa: CASSPRASSSYEQYF
cdr3_nt: TGTGCCAGCTCACCGCGGGCTAGCTCCTCCTACGAGCAGTACTTC

j_call: TRBJ2-3
clone_size: -
v_call: TRBV6-5
d_call: -
cdr3_aa: CASSYISGTDTQYF
cdr3_nt: TGTGCCAGCAGTTACATTTCGGGCACGGATACGCAGTATTTT

j_call: TRBJ1-6
clone_size: few
v_call: TRBV18
d_call: TRBD1
cdr3_aa: CASRTGVNSPLHF
cdr3_nt: TGTGCCAGCCGGACAGGGGTAAATTCACCCCTCCACTTT

j_call: TRBJ2-7
clone_size: -
v_call: TRBV5-1
d_call: -
cdr3_aa: CASSPEPGHTWEQYF
cdr3_nt: TGCGCCAGCAGCCCGGAACCGGGACACACGTGGGAGCAGTACTTC